The source of this T cell receptor beta chain is a study of blood T cell repertoires in COVID-19. The germline CDR1 and CDR2 sequences are MNHEY and SVGAGI. With 6 bases clipped from V and 8 bases from J, the junction kept 11 bases outside the gene matches. The CDR3 sequence is 14 residues long. Profiling relied on immunoSEQ multiplex PCR, and the TCRdb table lists in-frame clones only, not all of them. The sample contains some 300,000 clones, roughly 90% of which appear only once. The material sequenced was PBMCs or T cells enriched from blood (not recorded which). The V and J genes are TRBV6-5 and TRBJ1-1; TRBD1 matches 8 bases. The source of this sequence is a woman aged 25 to 39 who had recovered from COVID-19. For the CDR3, the DNA is TGTGCCAGCAGCGTACCGTTCGGACAGGGCGAAGCTTTCTTT. Translating it yields CASSVPFGQGEAFF.